What follows is one TCR beta chain and its context. This specimen comes from a study of STAT5B mutations in CD4+ large granular lymphocyte leukemia. Assay: immunoSEQ multiplex PCR; the TCRdb copy retains only in-frame clones and omits some. This sample has around 23,000 clones, with about 79% found just once. The sequence was obtained from a human donor in good health. The sample consisted of CD4+ T cells from blood buffy coats.

The CDR3 region has the DNA TGTGCCAGTAGTCGATCTAGCGGGAGTGCGGATACGCAGTATTTT. It translates to CASSRSSGSADTQYF. The rearrangement uses TRBV19 and TRBJ2-3, with 10 positions matching TRBD2. Trimming at V came to 5 bases and at J to 6 bases, leaving 8 bases not matched to a gene. Germline-derived CDR1 and CDR2 are LNHDA and SQIVND (reference sequence). This CDR3 is built from 15 residues.